What follows are 10 T cell receptor beta chains derived from one specimen sequenced in a study of CD8+ T cells in alopecia areata. RNA, once extracted, was reverse transcribed into cDNA for use as the sequencing template. Data came from immunoSEQ multiplex PCR; TCRdb stores just in-frame clones and leaves some out. This table holds some 100,000 clones, 44% found once. As for treatment: oral pan-JAK inhibitor, 5-10 mg twice daily. Specimen: CD8+ T cells sorted from blood, collected at week 24, from a patient treated with tofacitinib. The receptors come from a human donor with alopecia areata.

V and J are TRBV21-1 and TRBJ1-4. TRBV21-1 corresponds to a pseudogene. This CDR3 has 17 amino acids. In nucleotides, the CDR3 is TGTGCCAGCAGCAAACGAAGCCAGGGGGGGAATAATGAAAAACTGTTTTTT. Its translation: CASSKRSQGGNNEKLFF.

Concerning this clone itself: One junction end does not reproduce the germline sequence, and a read error may be involved. The chain joins TRBV2 to TRBJ2-6; D uncertain. The V gene's germline CDR1 is SNHLY and CDR2 FYNNEI. This CDR3 spans 12 amino acids. Here the CDR3 DNA reads TGTACCAGCACCTTACTGGCCAACGTCCTGACTTTC. Translation: CTSTLLANVLTF.

This clone was seen only a few times. J is TRBJ2-7 and V is TRBV25-1; D may correspond to TRBD1 or TRBD2 (5 bases each). This CDR3 has 13 amino acids. Trimming shortened V by 7 bases and J by 3 bases, and 13 bases separated the two germline ends. Germline loops: CDR1 MGHDK, CDR2 SYGVNS. The CDR3 DNA is TGTGCCAGCATTGGGGGAGACGGCTACGAGCAGTACTTC. Its translation is CASIGGDGYEQYF.

This clone was seen many times. This chain joins TRBV2 and TRBJ2-1; 16 bases fit TRBD2. The germline gives CDR1 SNHLY, CDR2 FYNNEI. This CDR3 has 20 amino acids. Trimming cost V 6 bases and J 1 base; bases outside gene matches: 12. The CDR3 nucleotides are TGTGCCAGCAGGGATGAACTCGGGACTAGCGGGAGGGGATCCTACAATGAGCAGTTCTTC. Amino acid sequence: CASRDELGTSGRGSYNEQFF.

This clone came up a few times. The CDR3 DNA follows: TGCAGCGTCCCCAATACCCGGGGAGACTACAATGAGCAGTTCTTC. The encoded protein is CSVPNTRGDYNEQFF. The chain employs TRBV29-1 and TRBJ2-1; tentatively, D is TRBD2 (5 bases). CDR1 SQVTM and CDR2 ANQGSEA come from the germline V gene. This CDR3 has 15 amino acids. Trimming removed 6 bases at V and 3 bases at J, with 18 bases between.

The chain recombines TRBV7-8 with TRBJ2-1; 11 bases agree with TRBD1. The CDR3 has 15 residues. CDR1 and CDR2 from the germline V gene are SGHVS and FQNEAQ. The V segment lost 5 bases and the J segment 8 bases; nucleotides outside the gene matches: 8. This chain's CDR3 is CASSLGQGASDEQFF. CDR3 DNA: TGTGCCAGCAGCCTAGGACAGGGGGCTTCGGATGAGCAGTTCTTC.

The chain couples TRBV7-9 to TRBJ2-2; 8 bases agree with TRBD2. The J segment lost 3 bases and the V segment lost 7 bases, leaving 7 bases of the junction unmatched. The germline V gene encodes CDR1 SEHNR and CDR2 FQNEAQ (reference sequence). The CDR3 sequence is 15 residues long. The DNA of the CDR3 is TGTGCCAGCAACAGAGCGGGAGCCGACACCGGGGAGCTGTTTTTT. This sequence encodes CASNRAGADTGELFF.

The chain carries TRBV7-2 and TRBJ2-3; 8 positions agree with TRBD2. CDR3 size: 14 residues. After removal of 10 bases from V and 3 bases from J, the junction contained 9 bases not matched to a gene. Germline V gives CDR1 SGHTA, CDR2 FQGNSA. The CDR3 nucleotides read TGTGCCACCGCCTCGCCGGGAGGGACAGATACGCAGTATTTT. This codes for CATASPGGTDTQYF. The complete variable domain, with remaining parts taken from reference TRBV7-2 and TRBJ2-3, reads GAGVSQSPSNKVTEKGKDVELRCDPISGHTALYWYRQSLGQGLEFLIYFQGNSAPDKSGLPSDRFSAERTGGSVSTLTIQRTQQEDSAVYLCATASPGGTDTQYFGPGTRLTVL.

The V and J genes are TRBV5-4 and TRBJ1-1; unclear D gene. The CDR3 has 12 residues. V lost 3 bases, J lost 4 bases, and 7 bases lay in between. Looked up from germline, CDR1 is SGHNT and CDR2 is YYREEE (reference sequence). The CDR3 bases are TGTGCCAGCAGCTCCGGTGCCACTGAAGCTTTCTTT. As protein: CASSSGATEAFF. Using reference TRBV5-4 and TRBJ1-1 for the parts outside the CDR3, the full variable domain is ETGVTQSPTHLIKTRGQQVTLRCSSQSGHNTVSWYQQALGQGPQFIFQYYREEENGRGNFPPRFSGLQFPNYSSELNVNALELDDSALYLCASSSGATEAFFGQGTRLTVV.

The chain is built from TRBV19 and TRBJ2-1; D is uncertain. The CDR3 covers 12 residues. V was pared by 4 bases and J by 11 bases, with 12 bases between. Germline V gene data show CDR1 as LNHDA and CDR2 as SQIVND (reference sequence). CDR3 sequence: CASSTTTFKQFF. CDR3 nucleotides: TGTGCCAGTAGTACAACAACCTTTAAGCAGTTCTTC.